This T cell receptor (beta chain) is drawn from a study of neurological immune-mediated disorders. General study results and limits: No sharing of CDR3 amino acid sequences was observed among expanded clones across subjects, suggesting private repertoires in all groups.

The unsorted libraries were produced from 2 million PBMCs held at -80 C. In its sample, this clonotype was seen many times. Its specificity is unknown. The CDR3 consists of 16 residues. With 0 bases removed from V and 3 bases from J, the gap between germline ends came to 16 bases. The V gene's germline CDR1 is SGHRS and CDR2 YFSETQ. TCRdb processed the 5' RACE reads anew with MiXCR; each CDR3 protein has one entry. The repertoire includes some 38,000 distinct CDR3 sequences, around 14% of them detected once, and roughly 30% sits in the top ten. Sequencing was performed on PBMCs. The sequence came from a woman aged 45-65 years with HTLV-1-associated myelopathy (HAM/TSP). The V and J genes are TRBV5-1 and TRBJ2-7; D is possibly TRBD2 (6 bases). In DNA form, the CDR3 reads TGCGCCAGCAGCTTGGCCTCGGGGGATGTTTTCTACGAGCAGTACTTC. Translation: CASSLASGDVFYEQYF.